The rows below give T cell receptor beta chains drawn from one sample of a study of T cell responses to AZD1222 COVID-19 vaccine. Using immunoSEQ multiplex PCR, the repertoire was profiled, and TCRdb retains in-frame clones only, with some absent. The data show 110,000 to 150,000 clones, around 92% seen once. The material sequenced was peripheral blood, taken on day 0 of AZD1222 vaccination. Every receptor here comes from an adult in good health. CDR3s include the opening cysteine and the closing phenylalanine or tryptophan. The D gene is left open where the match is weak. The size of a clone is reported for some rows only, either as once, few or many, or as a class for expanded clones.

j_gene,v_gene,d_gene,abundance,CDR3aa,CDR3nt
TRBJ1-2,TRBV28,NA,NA,CASSSPPEGSVGYTF,TGTGCCAGCAGTTCCCCACCGGAGGGTTCGGTTGGCTACACCTTC
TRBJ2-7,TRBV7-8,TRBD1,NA,CASSPGTARSYEQYF,TGTGCCAGCAGCCCGGGGACAGCCCGATCCTACGAGCAGTACTTC
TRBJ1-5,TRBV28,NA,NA,CASGGYSNQPQHF,TGTGCCAGCGGGGGTTATAGCAATCAGCCCCAGCATTTT
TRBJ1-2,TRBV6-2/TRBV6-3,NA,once,CASSYAGRSYGYTF,TGTGCCAGCAGTTATGCAGGGAGATCCTATGGCTACACCTTC
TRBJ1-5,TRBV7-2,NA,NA,CASSLDSRGNQPQHF,TGTGCCAGCAGCTTAGATAGTCGGGGCAATCAGCCCCAGCATTTT
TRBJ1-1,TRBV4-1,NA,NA,CASSSRQSNTEAFF,TGCGCCAGCAGCTCCAGACAGTCGAACACTGAAGCTTTCTTT
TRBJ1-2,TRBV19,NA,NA,CASKGTAIGGYTF,TGTGCCAGTAAGGGGACGGCCATCGGGGGCTACACCTTC
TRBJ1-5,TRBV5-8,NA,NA,CASSPRQFSNQPQHF,TGTGCCAGCAGCCCTCGACAGTTCAGCAATCAGCCCCAGCATTTT
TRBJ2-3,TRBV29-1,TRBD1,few,CSVEGQGYTDTQYF,TGCAGCGTTGAAGGACAGGGGTACACAGATACGCAGTATTTT
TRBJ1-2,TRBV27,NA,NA,CASSIRASDGNGYTF,TGTGCCAGCAGTATTCGCGCCAGTGACGGGAATGGCTACACCTTC
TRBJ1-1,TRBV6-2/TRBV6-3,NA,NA,CASSYGGTEAFF,TGTGCCAGCAGTTACGGGGGGACTGAAGCTTTCTTT
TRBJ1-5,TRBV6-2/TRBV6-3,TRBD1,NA,CASSYSATGGNQPQHF,TGTGCCAGCAGTTACTCAGCGACAGGGGGCAATCAGCCCCAGCATTTT
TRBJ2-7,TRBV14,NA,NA,CASIGLSSYEQYF,TGTGCCAGCATTGGGCTGAGCTCCTACGAGCAGTACTTC
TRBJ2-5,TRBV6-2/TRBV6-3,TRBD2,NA,CASSYGSGLAGEETQYF,TGTGCCAGCAGTTACGGTTCCGGACTAGCGGGAGAAGAGACCCAGTACTTC
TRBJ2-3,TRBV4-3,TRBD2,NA,CASSQEGATSPTDTQYF,TGCGCCAGCAGCCAAGAAGGGGCGACTAGCCCCACAGATACGCAGTATTTT
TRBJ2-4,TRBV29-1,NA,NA,CSGYIAKNIQYF,TGCAGCGGATATATAGCCAAAAACATTCAGTACTTC
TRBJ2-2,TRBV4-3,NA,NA,CASSRDSNTGELFF,TGCGCCAGCAGCCGGGACTCTAACACCGGGGAGCTGTTTTTT
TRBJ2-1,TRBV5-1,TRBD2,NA,CASSREAHEQFF,TGCGCCAGCAGCCGGGAGGCCCATGAGCAGTTCTTC
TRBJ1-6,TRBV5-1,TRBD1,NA,CASSPDRGLRSPLHF,TGCGCCAGCAGCCCCGACAGGGGTCTGAGGTCACCCCTCCACTTT
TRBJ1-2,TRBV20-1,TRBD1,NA,CSASLRGRYTF,TGCAGTGCTAGCCTCAGGGGGCGCTACACCTTC
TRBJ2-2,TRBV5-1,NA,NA,CASSQRGRTNTGELFF,TGCGCCAGCAGCCAACGGGGGCGGACGAACACCGGGGAGCTGTTTTTT
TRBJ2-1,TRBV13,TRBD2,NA,CASSPPLAGGANEQFF,TGTGCCAGCAGCCCGCCTCTGGCGGGAGGAGCCAATGAGCAGTTCTTC
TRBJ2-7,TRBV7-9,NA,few,CASSQHRYEQYF,TGTGCCAGCAGCCAACACCGCTACGAGCAGTACTTC
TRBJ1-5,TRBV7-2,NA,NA,CASSGGHRLPNQPQHF,TGTGCCAGCAGCGGAGGGCACAGACTCCCAAATCAGCCCCAGCATTTT
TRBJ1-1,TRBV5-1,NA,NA,CASSLGEYYTEAFF,TGCGCCAGCAGCTTGGGGGAGTACTACACTGAAGCTTTCTTT
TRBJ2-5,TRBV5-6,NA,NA,CASSLEVPGARETQYF,TGTGCCAGCAGCTTGGAAGTCCCGGGGGCCAGGGAGACCCAGTACTTC
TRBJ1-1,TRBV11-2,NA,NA,CASSLGRENTEAFF,TGTGCCAGCAGCTTGGGGAGGGAGAACACTGAAGCTTTCTTT
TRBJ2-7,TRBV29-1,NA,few,CSVETHYEQYF,TGCAGCGTTGAGACTCATTACGAGCAGTACTTC
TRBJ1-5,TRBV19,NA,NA,CASSKRTPRGNQPQHF,TGTGCCAGTAGCAAACGGACACCCAGGGGCAATCAGCCCCAGCATTTT
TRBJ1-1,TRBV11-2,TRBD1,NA,CASSSPRGQGFEAFF,TGTGCCAGCAGCTCCCCCCGAGGACAGGGTTTTGAAGCTTTCTTT
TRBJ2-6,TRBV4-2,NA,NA,CASSQDLAGANVLTF,TGTGCCAGCAGCCAAGATCTAGCGGGGGCCAACGTCCTGACTTTC
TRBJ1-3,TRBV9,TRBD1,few,CASGDGTGLYSGNTIYF,TGTGCCAGCGGAGATGGGACAGGGCTTTACTCTGGAAACACCATATATTTT
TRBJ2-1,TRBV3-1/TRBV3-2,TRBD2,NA,CASSWTSGRARNEQFF,TGTGCCAGCAGCTGGACTAGCGGGAGGGCTAGAAATGAGCAGTTCTTC
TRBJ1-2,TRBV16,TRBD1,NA,CASSQLPDRGLGYGYTF,TGTGCCAGCAGCCAATTACCGGACAGGGGGCTTGGCTATGGCTACACCTTC
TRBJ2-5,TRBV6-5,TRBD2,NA,CASSYKREWGAQYF,TGTGCCAGCAGTTACAAGCGGGAGTGGGGGGCCCAGTACTTC
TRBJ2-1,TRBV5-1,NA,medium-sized,CASSRSRRSSYNEQFF,TGCGCCAGCAGCCGTAGCCGCAGGAGCTCCTACAATGAGCAGTTCTTC
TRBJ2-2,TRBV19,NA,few,CASSMGRGATGELFF,TGTGCCAGTAGTATGGGCCGGGGGGCTACCGGGGAGCTGTTTTTT
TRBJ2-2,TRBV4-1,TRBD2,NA,CASSQFSGSIAGELFF,TGCGCCAGCAGCCAATTTAGCGGGAGTATTGCCGGGGAGCTGTTTTTT
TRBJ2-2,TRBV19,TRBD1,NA,CASSIWVQDRGPWGTGELFF,TGTGCCAGTAGTATTTGGGTACAGGACAGGGGGCCATGGGGCACCGGGGAGCTGTTTTTT
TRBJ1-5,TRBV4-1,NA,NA,CASSQDTRNQPQHF,TGCGCCAGCAGCCAAGATACCAGGAATCAGCCCCAGCATTTT
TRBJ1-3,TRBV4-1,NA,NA,CASSHTLILSGNTIYF,TGCGCCAGCAGCCATACCCTGATCCTCTCTGGAAACACCATATATTTT
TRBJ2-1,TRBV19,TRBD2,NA,CASRTGTSGRNEQFF,TGTGCCAGCCGGACTGGGACTAGCGGACGCAATGAGCAGTTCTTC
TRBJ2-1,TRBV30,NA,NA,CAWSRRGLVYNEQFF,TGTGCCTGGAGTAGGAGAGGCCTTGTCTACAATGAGCAGTTCTTC
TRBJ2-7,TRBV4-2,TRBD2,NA,CASSQVPSGGFEQYF,TGTGCCAGCAGCCAAGTCCCTAGCGGGGGATTCGAGCAGTACTTC
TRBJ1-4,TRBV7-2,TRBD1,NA,CASTYGTENEKLFF,TGTGCCAGCACATACGGGACAGAAAATGAAAAACTGTTTTTT
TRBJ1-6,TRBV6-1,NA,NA,CASSEWGQGEPLHF,TGTGCCAGCAGTGAATGGGGGCAGGGCGAGCCCCTCCACTTT
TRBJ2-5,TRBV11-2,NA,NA,CASSLGGGWETQYF,TGTGCCAGCAGCTTAGGTGGGGGGTGGGAGACCCAGTACTTC
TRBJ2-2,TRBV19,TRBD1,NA,CASQSGGSSMRELFF,TGTGCCAGCCAATCAGGGGGCAGCTCCATGCGGGAGCTGTTTTTT
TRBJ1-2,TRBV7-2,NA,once,CASSLTEVNGYTF,TGTGCCAGCAGCTTAACTGAAGTTAATGGCTACACCTTC